This T cell receptor beta chain was identified during a study of beta chain features in type 1 diabetes. The V gene's germline CDR1 is SEHNR and CDR2 FQNEAQ (reference sequence). CDR3 size: 14 residues. V was trimmed by 0 bases and J by 5 bases, leaving 11 bases between them. TCRB transcripts that were expressed got sequenced, as all of the isolated RNA had been reverse transcribed. Assay used: immunoSEQ multiplex PCR; TCRdb lists only in-frame clones, some missing. The sample has hundreds of thousands of clones, around 16% seen once. The chain carries TRBV7-9 and TRBJ2-7; D uncertain. The origin of this receptor is a man between 18 and 29 years old in good health. Sequenced sample: naive CD4+ T cells from blood. DNA of the CDR3: TGTGCCAGCAGCTTAGCGCCCCGAAGGGACGAGCAGTACTTC. This encodes CASSLAPRRDEQYF. Full variable domain (remainder filled in from reference TRBV7-9 and TRBJ2-7): DTGVSQNPRHKITKRGQNVTFRCDPISEHNRLYWYRQTLGQGPEFLTYFQNEAQLEKSRLLSDRFSAERPKGSFSTLEIQRTEQGDSAMYLCASSLAPRRDEQYFGPGTRLTVT.